One and the same sample provided the 27 T cell receptor beta chains below, sequenced in a study of cytomegalovirus exposure and HLA in healthy donors. The primer mix had 60 Vbeta and 13 Jbeta primers. Clones were read by immunoSEQ multiplex PCR, and TCRdb kept only the in-frame ones, dropping some. The repertoire holds roughly 280,000 clones, about 75% seen once, with approximately 2.5% in the top ten. The specimen was PBMCs. These receptor sequences come from a female donor in good health and CMV-seronegative.

The chain is built from TRBV6-1 and TRBJ2-5; D uncertain. Germline CDR1 is MNHNS and CDR2 is SASEGT. V gave up 4 bases and J gave up 8 bases, with 8 bases separating them. This CDR3 is built from 11 residues. Here the CDR3 DNA reads TGTGCCAGCAGTGGCCAGGAAACCCAGTACTTC. This translates into CASSGQETQYF.

The V call is TRBV6-5, the J call TRBJ2-3; tentative D call: TRBD1 (6 bases). The CDR3 runs to 14 residues. Trimming cost V 5 bases and J 6 bases, with 15 bases left between them. From germline, CDR1 is MNHEY and CDR2 SVGAGI. The CDR3 DNA follows: TGTGCCAGCAGTCCGAACAGGGCGGGTGATACGCAGTATTTT. Encoded protein: CASSPNRAGDTQYF.

V is TRBV6-1 and J is TRBJ2-2; 12 nucleotides match TRBD2. J lost 2 bases, V lost 4 bases, and 2 bases had no gene match. CDR1 is MNHNS and CDR2 is SASEGT in the germline V gene. CDR3 length equals 16 residues. The CDR3 loop is CASSGTSGINTGELFF. The DNA of the CDR3 is TGTGCCAGCAGTGGGACTAGCGGGATCAACACCGGGGAGCTGTTTTTT.

This clone occurred once. J is TRBJ2-7 and V is TRBV13, with 9 bases aligning to TRBD2. After removal of 6 bases from V and 6 bases from J, the junction contained 6 bases not matched to a gene. Germline CDR1 is PRHDT and CDR2 is FYEKMQ (reference sequence). This CDR3 is 13 amino acids long. The CDR3 nucleotides read TGTGCCAGCAGGATGGGACTAGCTGGCGAGCAGTACTTC. It yields the protein CASRMGLAGEQYF.

This chain uses TRBV21-1 with TRBJ2-5; TRBD1 was called by the table and not checked on the DNA. TRBV21-1 is flagged as a pseudogene. The CDR3 consists of 16 residues. The CDR3 spells CASSTRDTGTAETQYF. The CDR3 DNA is TGTGCCAGCAGCACCCGAGACACCGGGACAGCGGAGACCCAGTACTTC.

The chain carries TRBV11-3 and TRBJ1-4; D is unresolved. The germline gives CDR1 SGHNT, CDR2 YENEEA. CDR3 length equals 16 residues. Trimming shortened V by 1 base and J by 0 bases, and 9 bases separated the two germline ends. CDR3 DNA sequence: TGTGCCAGCAGCTTAGGAACAGTCGCAACTAATGAAAAACTGTTTTTT. It yields the protein CASSLGTVATNEKLFF.

This clone showed up just a few times. The chain uses TRBV27 and TRBJ2-3; 8 bases are a match to TRBD2. Trimming took 6 bases from V and 7 from J; bases not matched to a gene: 12. This CDR3 has 15 amino acids. Germline V gene lookup returns CDR1 MNHEY and CDR2 SMNVEV (reference sequence). The DNA for the CDR3 is TGTGCCAGCAGCTACCTAGCGGGTCTTAAGAATACGCAGTATTTT. Translation: CASSYLAGLKNTQYF.

V usage is TRBV27 and J usage is TRBJ2-3; D might be TRBD2 (7 bases). Trimming removed 0 bases at V and 1 base at J, with 8 bases between. CDR3 length: 15 residues. Germline-derived CDR1 and CDR2 are MNHEY and SMNVEV (reference sequence). CDR3 coding DNA: TGTGCCAGCAGTTTATCCGGGGGGCGCACAGATACGCAGTATTTT. Translating gives CASSLSGGRTDTQYF.

The chain uses TRBV19 and TRBJ2-1; 7 bases line up with TRBD2. In germline, CDR1 is LNHDA, CDR2 SQIVND (reference sequence). J lost 1 base, V lost 5 bases, and 8 bases had no gene match. CDR3 size: 16 residues. Here the CDR3 DNA reads TGTGCCAGTAGTGCCGGACTAGGGAGATCCTACAATGAGCAGTTCTTC. Protein sequence: CASSAGLGRSYNEQFF.

J is TRBJ2-2 and V is TRBV10-1; 8 bases line up with TRBD2. V was pared by 6 bases and J by 6 bases, with 12 bases of the junction left unmatched. Germline V lookup: CDR1 WNHNN, CDR2 SYGVQD (reference sequence). This CDR3 is 16 amino acids long. CDR3 DNA sequence: TGCGCCAGCAGCGACGCCTGGGCGGGGGGTCCCGGGGAGCTGTTTTTT. It yields the protein CASSDAWAGGPGELFF.

J is TRBJ1-6 and V is TRBV2; no definite D call. The CDR3 covers 13 residues. V lost 7 bases to trimming and J lost 13 bases, with 17 bases between them. The germline gives CDR1 SNHLY, CDR2 FYNNEI. The CDR3 sequence: CASIIRASSPLHF. CDR3 coding DNA: TGTGCCAGCATAATAAGAGCCTCTAGTCCCCTCCACTTT.

This clone was detected only once. V and J are TRBV11-2 and TRBJ1-2; the D gene is possibly TRBD1 (6 bases). The V end lost 5 bases, the J end lost 5 bases, and 15 bases lay between the germline ends. CDR1 and CDR2 (germline): SGHAT, FQNNGV. The CDR3 consists of 14 residues. The CDR3 DNA sequence: TGTGCCAGCAGCCTTGACAGGACATCTTATGGCTACACCTTC. Translating it yields CASSLDRTSYGYTF.

This rearrangement joins TRBV27 to TRBJ2-7, with 7 bases that match TRBD1. This CDR3 is 15 amino acids long. Germline V gives CDR1 MNHEY, CDR2 SMNVEV (reference sequence). V dropped 1 base and J dropped 5; count of bases not matched to a gene: 8. In DNA form, the CDR3 reads TGTGCCAGCAGTTTATTCAGAGGGGGCACCGACGAGCAGTACTTC. It is translated as CASSLFRGGTDEQYF.

This chain joins TRBV5-6 and TRBJ2-3, with 11 nucleotides matching TRBD2. Losses at the gene ends were 4 bases for V and 4 bases for J; bases not matched to a gene: 8. Germline V gene sequence: CDR1 SGHDT, CDR2 YYEEEE. The CDR3 is 16 residues long. The CDR3 loop is CASSPASGRSADTQYF. The DNA for the CDR3 is TGTGCCAGCAGCCCTGCTAGCGGGAGGTCGGCAGATACGCAGTATTTT.

The V call is TRBV15, the J call TRBJ2-1; D is undetermined. Deletions cut 1 base from V and 10 bases from J, with 11 bases between. CDR1 LNHNV and CDR2 YYDKDF come from the germline V gene (reference sequence). The CDR3 consists of 13 residues. The CDR3, as DNA: TGTGCCACCAGCAGAGCGCGTCTGGAGGAGCAGTTCTTC. This translates into CATSRARLEEQFF.

This chain connects TRBV7-3 to TRBJ2-1; TRBD2 aligns across 8 bases. The CDR3 has 15 residues. The germline CDR1 and CDR2 sequences are SGHTA and FQGTGA. Trimming removed 5 bases from V and 6 bases from J; junction bases left unmatched: 9. The CDR3 DNA follows: TGTGCCAGCAGCGGTACGAGCGGGAGCAGCAATGAGCAGTTCTTC. Translating gives CASSGTSGSSNEQFF.

J is TRBJ2-6 and V is TRBV5-4; D is ambiguous. Trimming stripped 10 bases from V and 1 base from J, with 6 bases between. The CDR3 is made up of 12 amino acids. Germline loops: CDR1 SGHNT, CDR2 YYREEE (reference sequence). This CDR3 is CASRSGANVLTF. In DNA, the CDR3 is TGTGCCTCGCGTTCTGGGGCCAACGTCCTGACTTTC.

In this sample, this clone turned up a few times. The rearrangement uses TRBV9 and TRBJ1-2; D unresolved. Germline V gives CDR1 SGDLS, CDR2 YYNGEE. The CDR3 covers 16 residues. Trimming stripped 3 bases from V and 2 bases from J, with 17 bases between. CDR3 bases: TGTGCCAGCAGCGGGCGAGAGCGGCCCGGCAACTATGGCTACACCTTC. This sequence encodes CASSGRERPGNYGYTF. The whole variable domain, remainder taken from reference TRBV9 and TRBJ1-2, is DSGVTQTPKHLITATGQRVTLRCSPRSGDLSVYWYQQSLDQGLQFLIQYYNGEERAKGNILERFSAQQFPDLHSELNLSSLELGDSALYFCASSGRERPGNYGYTFGSGTRLTVV.

This clone was counted a single time. The V and J genes are TRBV28 and TRBJ1-1; 7 bases are shared with TRBD1. The CDR3 spans 15 residues. V gave up 5 bases and J gave up 4 bases; unmatched junction bases: 10. Germline V gives CDR1 MDHEN, CDR2 SYDVKM. For the CDR3, the DNA is TGTGCCAGCAGTCTATCAGGGGGTCGGGGCACTGAAGCTTTCTTT. Translating it yields CASSLSGGRGTEAFF. Looking up the rest from reference TRBV28 and TRBJ1-1 gives the full variable domain: DVKVTQSSRYLVKRTGEKVFLECVQDMDHENMFWYRQDPGLGLRLIYFSYDVKMKEKGDIPEGYSVSREKKERFSLILESASTNQTSMYLCASSLSGGRGTEAFFGQGTRLTVV.

This clone was detected a few times. This chain joins TRBV5-1 and TRBJ1-4; D is ambiguous. V was clipped by 0 bases and J by 7 bases, with 10 bases between them. CDR1 is SGHRS, CDR2 YFSETQ, per germline. The CDR3 runs to 14 residues. The CDR3 spells CASSLDGRGEKLFF. In DNA form, the CDR3 reads TGCGCCAGCAGCTTGGACGGAAGAGGTGAAAAACTGTTTTTT. Together with reference TRBV5-1 and TRBJ1-4, the CDR3 gives the full variable domain: KAGVTQTPRYLIKTRGQQVTLSCSPISGHRSVSWYQQTPGQGLQFLFEYFSETQRNKGNFPGRFSGRQFSNSRSEMNVSTLELGDSALYLCASSLDGRGEKLFFGSGTQLSVL.

The genes are TRBV5-1 and TRBJ2-1; 7 nucleotides line up with TRBD2. From germline, CDR1 is SGHRS and CDR2 YFSETQ. The V segment lost 0 bases and the J segment 9 bases; nucleotides outside the gene matches: 9. The CDR3 spans 15 residues. The CDR3 sequence is CASSLASGGSVEQFF. CDR3 coding DNA: TGCGCCAGCAGCTTGGCCTCGGGAGGTTCGGTTGAGCAGTTCTTC.

This sequence joins TRBV28 and TRBJ2-1, with 8 bases fitting TRBD2. Per the germline V gene, CDR1 is MDHEN and CDR2 is SYDVKM. Losses at the gene ends were 3 bases for V and 7 bases for J; bases not matched to a gene: 8. The CDR3 is made up of 15 amino acids. CDR3 in amino acids: CASSLGLENRNEQFF. Here the CDR3 DNA reads TGTGCCAGCAGTTTGGGACTAGAGAATAGAAATGAGCAGTTCTTC.

CDR3 in DNA: TGTGCCAGCAGTGAAACCCCACCGTGGAGCTCCTATAATTCACCCCTCCACTTT. Translation: CASSETPPWSSYNSPLHF. The chain combines TRBV6-1 with TRBJ1-6; D gene uncertain. Trimming removed 2 bases from V and 0 bases from J, with 14 bases in between. The CDR3 sequence is 18 residues long. Germline lookup yields CDR1 MNHNS and CDR2 SASEGT.

The rearrangement uses TRBV23-1 and TRBJ2-7; D is possibly TRBD2 (6 bases). TRBV23-1 has ORF status, its function being uncertain. Trimming shortened V by 1 base and J by 3 bases, and 13 bases separated the two germline ends. The CDR3 loop spans 15 amino acids. The CDR3 region has the DNA TGCGCCAGCAGTCAATGGCGGGAAGGGATCTACGAGCAGTACTTC. Its translation is CASSQWREGIYEQYF.

The CDR3 protein is CASSPGGTGSVPVTEAFF. The CDR3 DNA follows: TGTGCCAGCTCACCGGGCGGGACAGGGTCCGTCCCGGTAACTGAAGCTTTCTTT. The chain joins TRBV18 to TRBJ1-1; 9 positions match TRBD1. Germline V lookup: CDR1 KGHSH, CDR2 LQKENI. The CDR3 covers 18 residues. V shed 3 bases, J shed 5 bases, and the junction held 16 bases outside the gene matches.

The J gene is TRBJ2-7, the V gene TRBV11-2; TRBD2 aligns across 7 bases. The J segment lost 6 bases and the V segment lost 7 bases, leaving 6 bases of the junction unmatched. The CDR3 runs 12 residues. The germline gives CDR1 SGHAT, CDR2 FQNNGV. In DNA, the CDR3 is TGTGCCAGCAACCCGGGGGGAGGCGAGCAGTACTTC. The encoded protein is CASNPGGGEQYF.

Remarks on this clone: The junction differs from germline at one of its ends, possibly a read error. This rearrangement joins TRBV7-9 to TRBJ1-5; 7 bases are shared with TRBD1. This CDR3 is built from 16 residues. The V gene's germline CDR1 is SEHNR and CDR2 FQNEAQ (reference sequence). The chain's CDR3 is CSSSSTGTAKNQPQHF. CDR3 in DNA: TGTTCCAGCAGTTCTACCGGGACAGCTAAAAATCAGCCCCAGCATTTT.